This paragraph reports one T cell receptor (beta chain). Antigen specificity is unknown. Trimming shortened V by 1 base and J by 11 bases, and 13 bases separated the two germline ends. The V gene's germline CDR1 is SGHDT and CDR2 YYEEEE. This CDR3 comprises 12 residues. The data were taken from a study of CD8 T cells in ankylosing spondylitis. Regarding the study as a whole: Roughly eight highly homologous variants formed a TCR beta motif that appeared characteristic of ankylosing spondylitis blood. CD8+ by phenotype, disease-linked clones were relatively rare in peripheral blood. The study looked at matched synovial fluid samples from ankylosing spondylitis patients. Disease-linked clones were reported to be significantly enriched there. Certain motif variants had earlier appeared in reactive arthritis synovial fluid and blood.

TCRdb reprocessed the 5' RACE reads with MiXCR, giving one entry per CDR3 protein. Of about 750,000 distinct CDR3 sequences detected, 15% to 20% appear once; the ten largest clones hold under 20%. This chain links TRBV5-6 with TRBJ2-7; D perhaps matches TRBD2 (6 bases). The sequence was obtained from a male donor with ankylosing spondylitis. Sequencing was carried out using blood, either unsorted or a sorted T cell fraction (not recorded which). CDR3 bases: TGTGCCAGCAGCTTGCAGGGACCGGGAGAGTACTTC. Its translation is CASSLQGPGEYF.